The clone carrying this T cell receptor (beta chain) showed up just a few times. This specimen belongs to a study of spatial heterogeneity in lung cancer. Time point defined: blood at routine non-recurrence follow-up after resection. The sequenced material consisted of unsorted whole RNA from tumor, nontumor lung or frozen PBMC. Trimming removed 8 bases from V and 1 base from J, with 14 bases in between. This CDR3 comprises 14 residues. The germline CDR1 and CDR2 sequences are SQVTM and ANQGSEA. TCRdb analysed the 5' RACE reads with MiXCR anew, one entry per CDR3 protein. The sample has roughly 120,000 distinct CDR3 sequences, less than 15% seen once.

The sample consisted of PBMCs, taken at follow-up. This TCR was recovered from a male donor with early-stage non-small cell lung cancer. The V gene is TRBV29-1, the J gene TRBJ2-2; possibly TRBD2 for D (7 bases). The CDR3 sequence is CSPRGGGNTGELFF. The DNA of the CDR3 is TGCAGCCCCAGGGGAGGGGGGAACACCGGGGAGCTGTTTTTT.